This T cell receptor beta chain was profiled in a study of blood T cell repertoires in COVID-19. Background on the study: Specimens from acute and convalescent COVID-19 originated in the United States, Italy and Spain. T cells, B-cell-depleted T cells, or PBMCs supplied cDNA or gDNA.

Worth noting for this clone: The same CDR3 also results from other DNA sequences found in this sample.

Sequencing used immunoSEQ multiplex PCR; TCRdb keeps in-frame clones, though not all of them. The sample gives some 270,000 clones, around 90% of which show up once; 2% to 2.5% is in the top ten. The CDR3 runs 12 residues. V was clipped by 6 bases and J by 6 bases; unmatched bases: 3. The clonotype comes from a man in his fifties or sixties with acute or convalescent COVID-19. The chain joins TRBV12-3 or TRBV12-4 to TRBJ1-1, with TRBD1 matching 8 bases. The sample comprised peripheral blood. The chain's CDR3 is CASSQGAAEAFF. Written as DNA, the CDR3 is TGTGCCAGCAGCCAGGGGGCCGCTGAAGCTTTCTTT.